These T cell receptor beta chains were read from a single sample in a study of blood T cell repertoires in COVID-19. Data came from immunoSEQ multiplex PCR; TCRdb stores just in-frame clones and leaves some out. The top ten clones hold approximately 0.37% of a sample with 40,000 to 55,000 clones, roughly 92% of them seen once. Sequenced sample: peripheral blood. The source is a man aged 50-59 years with COVID-19, enrolled during active disease. CDR3s include the opening cysteine and the closing phenylalanine or tryptophan. Each record gives: J gene, clone size, V gene, D gene, CDR3 DNA, CDR3 protein. The D gene is left open where the match is weak. Some rows have no size entry. The others give once, few or many, or a class for an expanded clone.

>TRBJ2-2|NA|TRBV9|TRBD2
TGTGCCAGCAGCGCATTTATGGCGGGAGCCGGGGAGCTGTTTTTT
CASSAFMAGAGELFF
>TRBJ1-2|NA|TRBV5-6|TRBD1
TGTGCCAGCAGCGCGGGACAGCCCTATGGCTACACCTTC
CASSAGQPYGYTF
>TRBJ2-7|NA|TRBV20-1|TRBD2
TGCAGTGCCCGGACTAGCAGCGAGCAGTACTTC
CSARTSSEQYF
>TRBJ2-1|NA|TRBV4-3|NA
TGCGCCAGCAACCAAGAATCGCTACGGGTCTACAATGAGCAGTTCTTC
CASNQESLRVYNEQFF
>TRBJ1-1|NA|TRBV7-3|NA
TGTGCCAGCAGCTTAGACTCTAACACTGAAGCTTTCTTT
CASSLDSNTEAFF
>TRBJ1-1|NA|TRBV10-3|NA
TGTGCCATCAGTGGGGAGGGGGTCACTGAAGCTTTCTTT
CAISGEGVTEAFF
>TRBJ2-7|NA|TRBV6-1|TRBD1
TGTGCCAGCAGTGAACCGGGACAGGGGGCTAACGAGCAGTACTTC
CASSEPGQGANEQYF
>TRBJ1-1|NA|TRBV5-5|NA
TGTGCCAGCAGCTTGAGACTCATGAACACTGAAGCTTTCTTT
CASSLRLMNTEAFF
>TRBJ2-1|NA|TRBV28|TRBD1
TGTGCCAGCAGTCCGACAGGGGGAGGGTCCTACAATGAGCAGTTCTTC
CASSPTGGGSYNEQFF
>TRBJ2-7|once|TRBV9|NA
TGTGCCAGCAGCGTAGCTCCAGGGACTGACGAGCAGTACTTC
CASSVAPGTDEQYF
>TRBJ2-7|NA|TRBV30|NA
TGTGCCTGGAACAAGGGAGGCCACGAGCAGTACTTC
CAWNKGGHEQYF
>TRBJ2-1|once|TRBV18|TRBD2
TGTGCCAGCTCACCAATAACTAGCGGGTGGAACTCCTACAATGAGCAGTTCTTC
CASSPITSGWNSYNEQFF
>TRBJ1-4|NA|TRBV7-9|NA
TGTGCCAGCAGCTTAGCGCGACAACTAGCAACTAATGAAAAACTGTTTTTT
CASSLARQLATNEKLFF
>TRBJ1-2|NA|TRBV7-9|NA
TGTGCCAGCACCGCCCAGGAGGGGCAGGGCTACACCTTC
CASTAQEGQGYTF
>TRBJ1-1|NA|TRBV29-1|TRBD1
TGCAGCGCGTACAGGGGGCTGGTGGGGACTGAAGCTTTCTTT
CSAYRGLVGTEAFF
>TRBJ2-5|once|TRBV5-1|TRBD2
TGCGCCAGCAGCTCCATTGTTATAGCGGGAGTCGAAGAGACCCAGTACTTC
CASSSIVIAGVEETQYF
>TRBJ2-7|NA|TRBV7-2|TRBD2
TGTGCCAGCAGCTTAATAGCGGGAGGGAGGGAGCAGTACTTC
CASSLIAGGREQYF
>TRBJ1-5|NA|TRBV5-3|TRBD1
TGTGCCAGAAGCTTGGAGACAGGGGATCAGCCCCAGCATTTT
CARSLETGDQPQHF
>TRBJ2-2|NA|TRBV19|NA
TGTGCCAGCGGGGTCACCACCGGGGAGCTGTTTTTT
CASGVTTGELFF
>TRBJ2-5|NA|TRBV18|NA
TGTGCCAGCTCACCACCGTCAAAGAGGGAGACCCAGTACTTC
CASSPPSKRETQYF
>TRBJ1-2|NA|TRBV28|TRBD1
TGTGCCAGCAGTCCTTATCCCCCGCCGACAGGGAGCTATGGCTACACCTTC
CASSPYPPPTGSYGYTF
>TRBJ2-5|NA|TRBV13|NA
TGTGCCAGCAGCTTGGAGGGGGAGACCCAGTACTTC
CASSLEGETQYF
>TRBJ1-3|NA|TRBV12-3/TRBV12-4|NA
TGTGCCAGCAAGGAGGCTGGAAACACCATATATTTT
CASKEAGNTIYF
>TRBJ2-7|few|TRBV28|NA
TGTGCCAGCAGTTTTGGCCAGGGGTCCGAGCAGTACTTC
CASSFGQGSEQYF
>TRBJ1-1|NA|TRBV5-1|NA
TGCGCCAGCAGGTTGGGGGCTTCTCGATCGGACACTGAAGCTTTCTTT
CASRLGASRSDTEAFF
>TRBJ2-1|NA|TRBV29-1|NA
TGCAGCGTTGAGCTACTAGGAAATGAGCAGTTCTTC
CSVELLGNEQFF
>TRBJ2-1|NA|TRBV1|NA
TGCACCAGCAGCCGCGGGGGTAGCTCAAGGGTCGATGAGCAGTTCTTC
CTSSRGGSSRVDEQFF
>TRBJ2-7|NA|TRBV28|NA
TGTGCCAGCAGTTTCCCGGAGAGGAACGAGCAGTACTTC
CASSFPERNEQYF
>TRBJ2-2|NA|TRBV2|TRBD1
TGTGCCAGCCAGGACAGGACGAACACCGGGGAGCTGTTTTTT
CASQDRTNTGELFF
>TRBJ2-7|NA|TRBV30|NA
TGTGCCTGGAGTGCTGGCGGCGGTAGCTCCTACGAGCAGTACTTC
CAWSAGGGSSYEQYF
>TRBJ1-3|NA|TRBV6-5|TRBD1
TGTGCCAGTGCTTCAGGGGGCAGTTCCGGAAACACCATATATTTT
CASASGGSSGNTIYF